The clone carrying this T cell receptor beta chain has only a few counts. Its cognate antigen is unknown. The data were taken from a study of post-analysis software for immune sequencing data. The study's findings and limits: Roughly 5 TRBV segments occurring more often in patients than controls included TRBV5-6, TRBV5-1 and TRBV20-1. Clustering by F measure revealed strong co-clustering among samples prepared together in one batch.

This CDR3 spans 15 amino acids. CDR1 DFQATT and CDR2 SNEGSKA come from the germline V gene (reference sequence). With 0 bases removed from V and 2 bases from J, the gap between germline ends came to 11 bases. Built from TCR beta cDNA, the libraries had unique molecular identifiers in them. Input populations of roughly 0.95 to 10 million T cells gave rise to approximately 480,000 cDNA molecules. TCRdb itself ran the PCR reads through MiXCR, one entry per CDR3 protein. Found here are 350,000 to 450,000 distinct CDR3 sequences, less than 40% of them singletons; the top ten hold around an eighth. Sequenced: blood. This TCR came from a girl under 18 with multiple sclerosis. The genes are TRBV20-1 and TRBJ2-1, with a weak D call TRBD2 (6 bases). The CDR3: CSARDLGGTYNEQFF. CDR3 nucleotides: TGCAGTGCTAGAGATCTGGGGGGAACCTACAATGAGCAGTTCTTC.